This TCR beta chain was sequenced in a study of radiotherapy plus CTLA-4 blockade in lung cancer. Study overall: Objective responses occurred in about a sixth of patients; around 30% had disease control.

The protocol was immunoSEQ multiplex PCR, while the TCRdb copy is restricted to in-frame clones and leaves out a portion. The sample lists 100,000 to 150,000 clones, about 90% occurring once. Chemo-refractory metastatic non-small-cell lung cancer patients were treated with focal radiation plus CTLA-4 blockade with ipilimumab. Trimming removed 8 bases from V and 2 bases from J; junction bases left unmatched: 3. The germline V gene has CDR1 SNHLY and CDR2 FYNNEI. CDR3 length: 14 amino acids. Sequenced here: peripheral blood, sampled from a patient treated with radiotherapy plus ipilimumab. The TCR originated in a human donor with non-small cell lung cancer that progressed on radiotherapy plus ipilimumab. The rearrangement links TRBV2 to TRBJ2-1; 10 nucleotides align to TRBD2. The CDR3 region has the DNA TGTGCCAGCTTCAGCGGGAGGGCCTACAATGAGCAGTTCTTC. Translating it yields CASFSGRAYNEQFF. The variable domain in full, with the rest retrieved from reference TRBV2 and TRBJ2-1, is EPEVTQTPSHQVTQMGQEVILRCVPISNHLYFYWYRQILGQKVEFLVSFYNNEISEKSEIFDDQFSVERPDGSNFTLKIRSTKLEDSAMYFCASFSGRAYNEQFFGPGTRLTVL.